This is a list of T cell receptor beta chains from one sample in a study of post-analysis software for immune sequencing data. In TCRdb, the PCR reads were re-called with MiXCR into one record per CDR3 protein. The repertoire includes about 820,000 distinct CDR3 sequences, roughly 50% of them detected once, and approximately 4.2% sits in the top ten. The sequenced material came from blood. Receptor source: a girl aged 5-17 years with multiple sclerosis. The CDR3 runs from the conserved cysteine through the conserved F or W.

V gene: TRBV7-3
J gene: TRBJ2-3
CDR3 protein: CASSPLRGGGLDTQYF

V gene: TRBV29-1
J gene: TRBJ2-5
CDR3 protein: CTGSGGGETQYF

V gene: TRBV7-6
J gene: TRBJ2-1
CDR3 protein: CASSLIGSRSSYNEQFF

V gene: TRBV29-1
J gene: TRBJ2-7
CDR3 protein: CSVAGRIPSYEQYF

V gene: TRBV20-1
J gene: TRBJ1-4
CDR3 protein: CSARQGGEKLFF

V gene: TRBV7-2
J gene: NA
CDR3 protein: CASSLRSGGGYEQYF

V gene: TRBV6-5
J gene: TRBJ2-1
CDR3 protein: CASSLGTGDNGQFF

V gene: TRBV6-1
J gene: NA
CDR3 protein: CASYHGGLETQYF

V gene: TRBV6-6
J gene: TRBJ2-1
CDR3 protein: CASSMGLETYNEQFF

V gene: TRBV5-4
J gene: TRBJ1-5
CDR3 protein: CAYRQGLYQPQHF

V gene: TRBV5-1
J gene: TRBJ1-2
CDR3 protein: CASSLAGDSAYGYTF

V gene: TRBV5-5
J gene: TRBJ2-7
CDR3 protein: CASSLEEWTGGEQYF

V gene: TRBV20-1
J gene: TRBJ2-1
CDR3 protein: CSASPPRDRVRYNEQFF

V gene: TRBV4-1
J gene: TRBJ2-1
CDR3 protein: CASSQAWSGRSNEQFF

V gene: TRBV29-1
J gene: TRBJ2-3
CDR3 protein: CSVAPRTGGPTDTQYF

V gene: TRBV20-1
J gene: TRBJ1-2
CDR3 protein: CSAPLDRAGGYTF

V gene: TRBV10-3
J gene: TRBJ2-3
CDR3 protein: CAISEGTSGNSHTQYF

V gene: TRBV10-3
J gene: TRBJ1-2
CDR3 protein: CAISESRTGGNYGYTF

V gene: TRBV20-1
J gene: TRBJ1-5
CDR3 protein: CSARDNNQPQHF

V gene: TRBV5-4
J gene: TRBJ2-7
CDR3 protein: CASSAGQWGAEQYF

V gene: TRBV9
J gene: TRBJ2-7
CDR3 protein: CASSSQGLEDEQYF

V gene: TRBV18
J gene: TRBJ1-1
CDR3 protein: CASSPTPRGVMNTEAFF

V gene: TRBV11-2
J gene: TRBJ2-3
CDR3 protein: CASSLETLADTQYF

V gene: TRBV29-1
J gene: TRBJ2-7
CDR3 protein: CSVEKGGSSGTYEQYF

V gene: TRBV29-1
J gene: TRBJ2-3
CDR3 protein: CSVDIQGITDTQYF

V gene: TRBV6-2/TRBV6-3
J gene: TRBJ1-1
CDR3 protein: CASSYFRTGPNTEAFF

V gene: TRBV12-3/TRBV12-4
J gene: TRBJ2-1
CDR3 protein: CASSLGRLAPSYDEQFF

V gene: TRBV20-1
J gene: TRBJ1-1
CDR3 protein: CSAREPTGLNTEAFF

V gene: TRBV12-3/TRBV12-4
J gene: TRBJ2-7
CDR3 protein: CASSSSGRGSYEQYF